This T cell receptor beta chain was captured by sequencing in a study of blood T cell repertoires in COVID-19. Overall study context: The samples span acute and convalescent COVID-19 from the United States, Italy and Spain. Sample material is recorded as cDNA or gDNA derived from T cells, B-cell-depleted T cells, or PBMCs.

V lost 4 bases and J lost 7; bases outside the gene matches: 6. CDR1 is ENHRY, CDR2 SYGVKD, per germline. This CDR3 has 15 residues. How the authors handled the data: Estimation of nucleated cell counts was performed using reference gene primer amplification. Sequencing used immunoSEQ multiplex PCR; TCRdb keeps in-frame clones, though not all of them. V and J calls plus clone size are reproduced from that table; the DNA served to infer D and trimming. Among fewer than 70,000 clones listed, approximately 92% were seen once. The chain is built from TRBV10-3 and TRBJ2-1; 11 bases align to TRBD2. Specimen: peripheral blood. This clonotype originated in a woman older than 75 with active COVID-19. The CDR3 is CAISVTSGSRNEQFF. The CDR3 region has the DNA TGTGCCATCAGTGTCACTAGCGGGAGCCGTAATGAGCAGTTCTTC.